Shown below are 18 T cell receptor beta chains from a single sample sequenced in a study of T cell repertoires in cytomegalovirus infection. Using its own MiXCR run on the reads, TCRdb lists one record per CDR3 protein. Of some 400,000 distinct CDR3 sequences in the sample, over 15% were seen once. The material sequenced was PBMCs. Every receptor here comes from a human donor in good health (CMV status not recorded). Some clones in this sample may be carry-over from other donors' samples.

This rearrangement joins TRBV2 to TRBJ2-3; 7 bases align to TRBD1. There are 13 residues in the CDR3. CDR1 and CDR2 from the germline V gene are SNHLY and FYNNEI. Trimming removed 5 bases from V and 6 bases from J; junction bases left unmatched: 5. CDR3 region: CASSPDRRDTQYF. CDR3 DNA: TGTGCCAGCAGTCCGGACAGGCGGGATACGCAGTATTTT.

This clonotype was seen a handful of times. This chain uses TRBV20-1 with TRBJ2-3; the D is unclear. The CDR3 runs to 12 residues. Trimming cost V 6 bases and J 0 bases, with 7 bases left between them. CDR1 and CDR2 from the germline V gene are DFQATT and SNEGSKA (reference sequence). As DNA, the CDR3 is TGCAGTGCAACCTCGAGCACAGATACGCAGTATTTT. Amino acid sequence: CSATSSTDTQYF.

This clonotype was detected many times. This sequence joins TRBV11-2 and TRBJ1-2; D is unresolved. The V gene lost 1 base and the J gene lost 6 bases, with 6 bases spanning the gap. Per germline, CDR1 SGHAT and CDR2 FQNNGV. There are 12 residues in the CDR3. As DNA, the CDR3 is TGTGCCAGCAGCTTAGCGGTCGATGGCTACACCTTC. Residues: CASSLAVDGYTF.

This clonotype showed up just a few times. This chain connects TRBV10-3 to TRBJ2-7; weak D call: TRBD1 (6 bases). Germline V CDR1 and CDR2: ENHRY, SYGVKD. The CDR3 is made up of 14 amino acids. V gave up 4 bases and J gave up 2 bases, with 12 bases separating them. The CDR3 nucleotides are TGTGCCATCAGTGGTAGTGACAGGCCCTACGAGCAGTACTTC. Translated, it gives CAISGSDRPYEQYF.

This sequence joins TRBV4-1 and TRBJ1-1, with D perhaps matching TRBD1 (5 bases). The CDR3 length is 16 residues. Trimming cost V 0 bases and J 6 bases, with 17 bases left between them. In germline, CDR1 is MGHRA, CDR2 YSYEKL. The CDR3 DNA sequence: TGCGCCAGCAGCCAAGATCATCGGGGGGTTTACGCTGAAGCTTTCTTT. As protein: CASSQDHRGVYAEAFF.

At least ten counts were recorded for this clonotype. V usage is TRBV7-2 and J usage is TRBJ2-4; TRBD2 matches at 11 bases. The V gene end was trimmed by 3 bases and the J gene end by 7 bases; junction bases not matched to a gene: 5. The CDR3 loop spans 15 amino acids. Germline CDR1 and CDR2: SGHTA and FQGNSA. CDR3 in DNA: TGTGCCAGCAGCTTCATTAGCGGGGGGGATAACATTCAGTACTTC. Protein product: CASSFISGGDNIQYF.

This clonotype was observed many times. J is TRBJ1-5 and V is TRBV28; 8 bases agree with TRBD1. CDR1 is MDHEN and CDR2 is SYDVKM in the germline V gene. J lost 2 bases, V lost 5 bases, and 17 bases had no gene match. The CDR3 runs to 19 residues. The CDR3 loop is CASSPGQGATWIGNQPQHF. CDR3 coding DNA: TGTGCCAGCAGTCCCGGCCAGGGGGCGACGTGGATTGGCAATCAGCCCCAGCATTTT. The complete variable domain, with remaining parts taken from reference TRBV28 and TRBJ1-5, reads DVKVTQSSRYLVKRTGEKVFLECVQDMDHENMFWYRQDPGLGLRLIYFSYDVKMKEKGDIPEGYSVSREKKERFSLILESASTNQTSMYLCASSPGQGATWIGNQPQHFGDGTRLSIL.

This clonotype was recorded a few times. This rearrangement joins TRBV4-2 to TRBJ1-1; D uncertain. The CDR3 totals 20 residues. V lost 0 bases and J lost 0, with 23 bases in between. CDR1 is LGHNA and CDR2 is YNFKEQ in the germline V gene. CDR3 sequence: CASSQEHSTGWRKMNTEAFF. In DNA form, the CDR3 reads TGTGCCAGCAGCCAAGAACATTCTACGGGGTGGAGGAAAATGAACACTGAAGCTTTCTTT.

This clonotype was recorded a few times. The chain recombines TRBV27 with TRBJ2-1; tentatively, D is TRBD2 (5 bases). The CDR3 totals 12 residues. The V gene's germline CDR1 is MNHEY and CDR2 SMNVEV (reference sequence). The V gene lost 5 bases and the J gene lost 16 bases, with 18 bases spanning the gap. The CDR3 DNA follows: TGTGCCAGCAGTCCCCCCTTGGGAGCATATTTCTTC. Translation: CASSPPLGAYFF.

The table lists this clonotype with many counts. The chain employs TRBV7-2 and TRBJ2-7; D is possibly TRBD2 (5 bases). Trimming removed 5 bases at V and 5 bases at J, with 16 bases between. There are 14 residues in the CDR3. Per germline, CDR1 SGHTA and CDR2 FQGNSA. The CDR3: CASSPSEGRNEQYF. The CDR3 bases are TGTGCCAGCAGCCCCTCTGAGGGTAGGAACGAGCAGTACTTC.

This clonotype was detected only a few times. The chain is built from TRBV20-1 and TRBJ1-1, with D perhaps TRBD1 (5 bases). The germline CDR1 and CDR2 sequences are DFQATT and SNEGSKA (reference sequence). The CDR3 spans 15 residues. With 4 bases removed from V and 5 bases from J, the gap between germline ends came to 20 bases. This CDR3 reads CSAISRGFERTEAFF. CDR3 nucleotides: TGCAGTGCTATATCGAGGGGCTTCGAGAGGACTGAAGCTTTCTTT.

The chain couples TRBV6-2 or TRBV6-3 to TRBJ1-1, with TRBD1 as a possible D gene (5 bases). Deletions cut 7 bases from V and 0 bases from J, with 18 bases between. The CDR3 is 16 amino acids. CDR1 and CDR2 (germline): MNHEY, SVGEGT. In DNA, the CDR3 is TGTGCCAGCACCAAGCTTAACAGGATCATGAACACTGAAGCTTTCTTT. Its translation: CASTKLNRIMNTEAFF.

In this sample, this clonotype turned up many times. The rearrangement links TRBV28 to TRBJ1-5; no clear D. V was trimmed by 3 bases and J by 3 bases, leaving 15 bases between them. This CDR3 has 16 residues. CDR1 is MDHEN and CDR2 is SYDVKM in the germline V gene. The DNA of the CDR3 is TGTGCCAGCAGTTTCTTTTCGGGCCGCAACAATCAGCCCCAGCATTTT. Amino acid sequence: CASSFFSGRNNQPQHF.

This chain joins TRBV6-5 and TRBJ2-1, with TRBD1 matching 7 bases. V lost 6 bases and J lost 9; bases outside the gene matches: 8. The CDR3 has 13 amino acids. Germline CDR1 reads MNHEY; CDR2 reads SVGAGI. CDR3 amino acids: CASSPGQGVEQFF. In nucleotides, the CDR3 is TGTGCCAGCAGCCCTGGGCAGGGGGTTGAGCAGTTCTTC.

This clonotype was seen repeatedly, ten times or more. This rearrangement joins TRBV7-2 to TRBJ2-5; 12 bases align to TRBD2. CDR3 length: 18 residues. Trimming removed 0 bases from V and 6 bases from J; junction bases left unmatched: 11. CDR1 is SGHTA and CDR2 is FQGNSA in the germline V gene. This chain's CDR3 is CASSLALAGGPGLKTQYF. The CDR3 DNA reads as TGTGCCAGCAGCTTAGCCCTAGCGGGAGGGCCGGGATTAAAGACCCAGTACTTC.

Remarks on this clonotype: This sequence may be a read error, since a much larger clone differs from it by one base. The V and J genes are TRBV7-2 and TRBJ2-7; D is possibly TRBD2 (5 bases). Germline V gives CDR1 SGHTA, CDR2 FQGNSA. The CDR3 is 11 amino acids. Trimming took 5 bases from V and 9 from J, leaving 11 bases between them. The CDR3 region has the DNA TGTGCCAGCAGCCAAAGCGGCGTGCAGTACTTC. Amino acid sequence: CASSQSGVQYF.

The chain recombines TRBV3-1 with TRBJ2-5, with D unresolved. Trimming shortened V by 4 bases and J by 5 bases, and 11 bases separated the two germline ends. Germline CDR1 reads LGHDT; CDR2 reads YNNKEL (reference sequence). The CDR3 has 13 amino acids. The CDR3 spells CASSPPSEETQYF. Here the CDR3 DNA reads TGTGCCAGCAGCCCCCCCTCTGAGGAGACCCAGTACTTC.

This clonotype appeared a single time. This rearrangement joins TRBV19 to TRBJ1-1, with 10 bases identical to TRBD1. The V segment lost 3 bases and the J segment 4 bases; nucleotides outside the gene matches: 14. Germline V lookup: CDR1 LNHDA, CDR2 SQIVND (reference sequence). This CDR3 region has 18 residues. The CDR3 nucleotides read TGTGCCAGTAGTATCGGAGGCCGGGACAGGGGAATGGGCACTGAAGCTTTCTTT. Protein product: CASSIGGRDRGMGTEAFF.